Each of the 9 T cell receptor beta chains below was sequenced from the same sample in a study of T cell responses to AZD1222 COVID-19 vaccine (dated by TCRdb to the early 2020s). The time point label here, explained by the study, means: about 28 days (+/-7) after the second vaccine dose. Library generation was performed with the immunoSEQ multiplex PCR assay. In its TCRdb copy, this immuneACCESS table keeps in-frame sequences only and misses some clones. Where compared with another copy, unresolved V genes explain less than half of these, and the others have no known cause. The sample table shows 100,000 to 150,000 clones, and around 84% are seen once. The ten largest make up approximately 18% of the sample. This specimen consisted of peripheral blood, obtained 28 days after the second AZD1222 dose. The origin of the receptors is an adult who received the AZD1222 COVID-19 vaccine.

The CDR3 sequence: CSVPLGTDTQYF. For the CDR3, the DNA is TGCAGCGTACCCCTAGGGACAGATACGCAGTATTTT. This sequence joins TRBV29-1 and TRBJ2-3, with no clear D. Germline CDR1 SQVTM, CDR2 ANQGSEA. V was cut by 6 bases and J by 3 bases, with 10 bases left in between. This CDR3 is built from 12 residues.

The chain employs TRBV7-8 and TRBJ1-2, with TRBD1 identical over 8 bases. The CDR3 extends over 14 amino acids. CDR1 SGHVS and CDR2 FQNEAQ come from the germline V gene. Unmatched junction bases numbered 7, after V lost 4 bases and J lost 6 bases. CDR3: CASSSYRDRNGYTF. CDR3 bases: TGTGCCAGCAGCTCGTACCGGGACAGGAATGGCTACACCTTC.

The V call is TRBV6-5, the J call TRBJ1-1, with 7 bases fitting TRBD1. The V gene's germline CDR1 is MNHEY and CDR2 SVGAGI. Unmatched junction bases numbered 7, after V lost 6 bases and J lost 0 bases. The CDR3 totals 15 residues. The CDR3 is CASSRGTVMNTEAFF. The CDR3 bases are TGTGCCAGCAGCAGGGGGACGGTAATGAACACTGAAGCTTTCTTT.

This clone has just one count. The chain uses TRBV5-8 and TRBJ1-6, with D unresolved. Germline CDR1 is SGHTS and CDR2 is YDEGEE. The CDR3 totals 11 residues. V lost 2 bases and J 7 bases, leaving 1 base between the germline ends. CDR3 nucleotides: TGTGCCAGCAGCTTAAATTCACCCCTCCACTTT. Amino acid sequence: CASSLNSPLHF.

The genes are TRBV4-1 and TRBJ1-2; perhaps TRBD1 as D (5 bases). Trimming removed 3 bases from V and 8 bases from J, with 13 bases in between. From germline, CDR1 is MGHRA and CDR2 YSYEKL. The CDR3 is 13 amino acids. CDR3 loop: CASSQVQGGGYTF. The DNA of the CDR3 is TGCGCCAGCAGCCAGGTTCAGGGCGGCGGCTACACCTTC.

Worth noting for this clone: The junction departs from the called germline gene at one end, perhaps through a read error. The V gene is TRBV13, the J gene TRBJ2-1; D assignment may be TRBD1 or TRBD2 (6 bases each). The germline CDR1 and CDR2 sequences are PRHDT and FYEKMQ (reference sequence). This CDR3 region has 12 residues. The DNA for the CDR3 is TGTGCCAGCAGCCTAGGGGGGAAAGAGCAGTTCTTC. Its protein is CASSLGGKEQFF.

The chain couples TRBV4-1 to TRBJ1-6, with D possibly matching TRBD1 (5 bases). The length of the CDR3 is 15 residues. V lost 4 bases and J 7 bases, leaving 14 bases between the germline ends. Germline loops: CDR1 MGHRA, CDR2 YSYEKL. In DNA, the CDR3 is TGCGCCAGCAGCCCTTATCCCCGGGGGAATTCACCCCTCCACTTT. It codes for CASSPYPRGNSPLHF.

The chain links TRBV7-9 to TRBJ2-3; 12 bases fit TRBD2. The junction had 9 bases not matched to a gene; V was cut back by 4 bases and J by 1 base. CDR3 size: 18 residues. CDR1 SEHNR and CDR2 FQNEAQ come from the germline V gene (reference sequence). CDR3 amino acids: CASSSTSGSEMGTDTQYF. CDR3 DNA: TGTGCCAGCAGCTCGACTAGCGGGAGCGAGATGGGCACAGATACGCAGTATTTT.

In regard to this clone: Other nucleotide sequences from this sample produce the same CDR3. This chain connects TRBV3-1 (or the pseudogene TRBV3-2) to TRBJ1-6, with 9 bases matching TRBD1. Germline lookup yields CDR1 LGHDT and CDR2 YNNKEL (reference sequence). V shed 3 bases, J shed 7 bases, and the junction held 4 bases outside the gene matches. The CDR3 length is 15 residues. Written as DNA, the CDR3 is TGTGCCAGCAGCCATGGGACAGGGAGGAATTCACCCCTCCACTTT. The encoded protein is CASSHGTGRNSPLHF.